The rows below give T cell receptor beta chains drawn from one sample of a study of T-cell memory formation after mild COVID-19. One entry per CDR3 protein, called by TCRdb with MiXCR from the 5' RACE reads. The data show 90,000 to 120,000 distinct CDR3 sequences, about an eighth seen once. The sample was PBMCs or a T cell subset sorted from them (not recorded which). The receptors were sampled from a man younger than 35 who had mild COVID-19 (a few samples of this study predate the infection). Cell type and time point are not known. CDR3s include the opening cysteine and the closing phenylalanine or tryptophan. A D gene is named only where the DNA matches it firmly. The size of a clone is reported for some rows only, either as once, few or many, or as a class for expanded clones.

DNA,CDR3,V,size,D,J
TGTGCCAGCAGTTACGGGGGAGCCGTCTACGAGCAGTACTTC,CASSYGGAVYEQYF,TRBV6-2/TRBV6-3,-,-,TRBJ2-7
TGCAGCGTTGTGAGTCAGGGATACAACACCGGGGAGCTGTTTTTT,CSVVSQGYNTGELFF,TRBV29-1,few,-,TRBJ2-2
TGTGCCAGCAGCCTTTCCTGGACTACGTCGAACACCGGGGAGCTGTTTTTT,CASSLSWTTSNTGELFF,TRBV28,few,-,TRBJ2-2
TGCAGTGCTAGAGACCTAGCGGGGGGGCACGAGCAGTACTTC,CSARDLAGGHEQYF,TRBV20-1,-,TRBD2,TRBJ2-7
TGTGCCAGCAGTAGACTGGGGGGATTGGTTTCCGGTGGGGCTTTCTTT,CASSRLGGLVSGGAFF,TRBV6-5,-,-,TRBJ1-1
TGTGCCAGCAGCCAAGATTGGACAGGGAGCTCCTACAATGAGCAGTTCTTC,CASSQDWTGSSYNEQFF,TRBV3-1,-,TRBD1,TRBJ2-1
TGTGCCAGCAGCTTGGCTGGGACGGTGCATCCCTTTTCCCACTTC,CASSLAGTVHPFSHF,TRBV5-6,-,-,TRBJ2-7
TGTGCCAGCACTACAGGGGTGAGTTACAATGAGCAGTTCTTC,CASTTGVSYNEQFF,TRBV28,few,TRBD1,TRBJ2-1
TGCGCCAGCAGCCAAGATAGGACAGTAAGCAATCAGCCCCAGCATTTT,CASSQDRTVSNQPQHF,TRBV4-3,few,-,TRBJ1-5
TGTGCCAGCAGCTTAACCCGGCCCGAGCGAGATACGCAGTATTTT,CASSLTRPERDTQYF,TRBV13,few,-,TRBJ2-3
TGCGCCAGCAGCTTGGGGGCGTGGACTGAAGCTTTCTTT,CASSLGAWTEAFF,TRBV5-1,few,-,TRBJ1-1
TGTGCCAGCAGTTACATGGACACGAGATTCCTGACTCGGAACACTGAAGCTTTCTTT,CASSYMDTRFLTRNTEAFF,TRBV6-5,-,-,TRBJ1-1
TGTGCCAGCAGTCACAAAGGGGGAGATGAGCAGTTCTTC,CASSHKGGDEQFF,TRBV7-9,few,-,TRBJ2-1
TGTGCCAGCAGCCAGGACAGGGGCTCTGGGGCCAACGTCCTGACTTTC,CASSQDRGSGANVLTF,TRBV4-2,few,TRBD1,TRBJ2-6
TGCGCCAGCAGCTTGGACAGGGTCGAACGTGATACGCAGTATTTT,CASSLDRVERDTQYF,TRBV5-1,few,-,TRBJ2-3
TGTGCCAGCAGTCTTAGCGGGGCGGGCCTTGAGCAGTTCTTC,CASSLSGAGLEQFF,TRBV28,-,TRBD2,TRBJ2-1
TGTGCCAGCAGCCCCCTCCATAGCGGCAGCCAGTTCTTC,CASSPLHSGSQFF,TRBV7-2,-,-,TRBJ2-1
TGTGCCAGCAGCCCCCGGACTAGCGGCTCCTACGAGCAGTACTTC,CASSPRTSGSYEQYF,TRBV6-5,-,TRBD2,TRBJ2-7
TGCGCCAGCAGCGCTACTAGGACAGGGGGATCCTACAATGAGCAGTTCTTC,CASSATRTGGSYNEQFF,TRBV5-1,-,TRBD1,TRBJ2-1
TGCGCCAGCAGCCAAGGACAAAGCAGGGGCGGGGAGACCCAGTACTTC,CASSQGQSRGGETQYF,TRBV4-1,-,-,TRBJ2-5
TGCGCCAGCAGCCAAGATGGAACACCCAAAGAGACCCAGTACTTC,CASSQDGTPKETQYF,TRBV4-3,few,-,TRBJ2-5
TGTGCCAGCAGCCAAGTATTCGGCTCTGGGGCCAACGTCCTGACTTTC,CASSQVFGSGANVLTF,TRBV3-1,few,-,TRBJ2-6
TGTGCCAGCAGTCAACCGGGACAGGGTCGGTACGAGCAGTACTTC,CASSQPGQGRYEQYF,TRBV7-9,few,TRBD1,TRBJ2-7
TGTGCCAGCTCCGGGGAGCGGGAGGGCATCAATACGCAGTATTTT,CASSGEREGINTQYF,TRBV7-3,-,TRBD2,TRBJ2-3